The text below deals with one T cell receptor beta chain. This sample is part of a study of PD-L1 blockade in urothelial cancer. Overall study: Patients, treated from about 2014 onward, received atezolizumab 1,200 mg intravenously every 3 weeks. Males with bladder-origin urothelial cancer made up about 90% of the 29 patients. Per blood sample, T cells had a median of approximately 150,000. It was at 3 weeks (second dose) and 6 weeks after treatment start that blood was analyzed.

The assay was immunoSEQ multiplex PCR, and TCRdb's table has in-frame clones only and misses some. The sample has 20,000 to 25,000 clones, around nine tenths seen once. Time point reported: peripheral blood 6 weeks after treatment start. This clonotype was sampled from a woman aged 55-69 years with urothelial cancer. The sample in question was PBMCs, obtained around atezolizumab (anti-PD-L1) treatment.

The CDR3 reads CASSLRAGGYSYEQYF. The CDR3 coding sequence is TGTGCCAGCAGTTTAAGGGCGGGAGGTTACTCCTACGAGCAGTACTTC. The chain combines TRBV27 with TRBJ2-7; 8 bases map to TRBD2. After removal of 2 bases from V and 0 bases from J, the junction contained 6 bases not matched to a gene. Germline CDR1 and CDR2: MNHEY and SMNVEV (reference sequence). This CDR3 spans 16 amino acids.